The following is a T cell receptor (beta chain) sequence with its context. This entry comes from a study of blood T cell repertoires in COVID-19. Study overall: Researchers got acute and convalescent COVID-19 samples from the United States, Italy and Spain.

Original analysis: Reference gene primers were amplified, and this amplification served to estimate nucleated cell counts. The table came from immunoSEQ multiplex PCR; TCRdb's copy has only in-frame clones and leaves some out. That table is the source of V, J and clone size, and D and trimming were worked out from the DNA. The sample has 55,000 to 70,000 clones, 87% seen once. This CDR3 comprises 16 residues. Unmatched junction bases numbered 12, after V lost 4 bases and J lost 5 bases. Germline V gene data show CDR1 as SGDLS and CDR2 as YYNGEE. The Seattle patients joined while their infection was active and were tracked longitudinally afterward.

The receptor was derived from a woman in her fifties or sixties with COVID-19, enrolled during active disease. The V and J genes are TRBV9 and TRBJ2-7, with 10 nucleotides matching TRBD2. Input material: peripheral blood. The CDR3 sequence is CASSPSGRARGDEQYF. CDR3 DNA: TGTGCCAGCAGCCCGAGCGGGAGGGCTCGCGGTGACGAGCAGTACTTC.